The clone carrying this T cell receptor (beta chain) was observed a handful of times. This record belongs to a study of PD-L1 blockade in urothelial cancer. Across the study: Men with urothelial cancer arising in the bladder made up most of the 29 patients. Counts from blood samples showed a median of roughly 150,000 T cells.

TCRdb's table, derived via immunoSEQ multiplex PCR, lists solely in-frame clones and lacks some. The table lists under 40,000 clones, 80% to 95% of them singletons. This CDR3 spans 13 amino acids. Germline CDR1 is SGHRS and CDR2 is YFSETQ. V shed 2 bases and J shed 6 bases, with 9 bases lying between them. The input for sequencing was PBMCs, taken around atezolizumab (anti-PD-L1) treatment. The origin of this receptor is a man between 65 and 85 years old with urothelial cancer. This sequence joins TRBV5-1 and TRBJ2-1; D is perhaps TRBD1 (6 bases). This CDR3 reads CASSFWGRNEQFF. CDR3 DNA sequence: TGCGCCAGCAGCTTCTGGGGGCGCAATGAGCAGTTCTTC.